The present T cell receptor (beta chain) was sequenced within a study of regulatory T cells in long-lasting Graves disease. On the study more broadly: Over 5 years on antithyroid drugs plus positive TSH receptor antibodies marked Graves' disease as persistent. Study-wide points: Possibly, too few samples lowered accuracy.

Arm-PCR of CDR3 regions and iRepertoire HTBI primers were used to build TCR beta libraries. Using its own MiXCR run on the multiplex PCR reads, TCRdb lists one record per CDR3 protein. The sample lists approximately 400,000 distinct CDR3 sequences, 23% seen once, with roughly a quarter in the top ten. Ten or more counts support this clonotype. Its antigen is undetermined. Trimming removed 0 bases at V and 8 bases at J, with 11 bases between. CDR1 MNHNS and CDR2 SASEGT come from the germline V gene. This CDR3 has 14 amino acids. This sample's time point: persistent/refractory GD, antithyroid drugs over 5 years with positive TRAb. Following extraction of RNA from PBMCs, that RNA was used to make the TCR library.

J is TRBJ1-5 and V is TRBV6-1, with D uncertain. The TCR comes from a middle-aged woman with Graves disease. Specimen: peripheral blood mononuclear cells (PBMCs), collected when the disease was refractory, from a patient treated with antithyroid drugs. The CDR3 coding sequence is TGTGCCAGCAGTGAAGCGCTTCGGGGAGAGCCCCAGCATTTT. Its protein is CASSEALRGEPQHF.